One and the same sample provided the 20 T cell receptor beta chains below, sequenced in a study of blood T cell repertoires in COVID-19. Sequencing used immunoSEQ multiplex PCR; TCRdb keeps in-frame clones, though not all of them. The profile shows about 120,000 clones, roughly 80% of them singletons. The specimen sequenced was peripheral blood. The receptors were gathered from a human donor in a cohort sampled during active COVID-19.

The gene calls are TRBV7-9 and TRBJ2-6; D may be TRBD1 (7 bases). Trimming shortened V by 5 bases and J by 1 base, and 15 bases separated the two germline ends. The CDR3 contains 17 residues. CDR1 and CDR2 (germline): SEHNR, FQNEAQ (reference sequence). The CDR3: CASSPRGVGSGANVLTF. In nucleotides, the CDR3 is TGTGCCAGCAGCCCCAGGGGGGTAGGATCTGGGGCCAACGTCCTGACTTTC.

The chain is built from TRBV24-1 and TRBJ1-3; TRBD1 aligns across 10 bases. Germline CDR1 is KGHDR and CDR2 is SFDVKD. This CDR3 contains 16 residues. The J segment lost 2 bases and the V segment lost 9 bases, leaving 9 bases of the junction unmatched. The CDR3 sequence is CATLDRGLTAGNTIYF. CDR3 coding DNA: TGTGCCACCCTCGACAGGGGGCTTACTGCTGGAAACACCATATATTTT.

The rearrangement links TRBV27 to TRBJ2-7; a possible D gene is TRBD2 (5 bases). CDR1 is MNHEY and CDR2 is SMNVEV in the germline V gene (reference sequence). With 7 bases removed from V and 1 base from J, the gap between germline ends came to 20 bases. CDR3 size: 16 residues. This CDR3 is CASKPIVTEGSYEQYF. As DNA, the CDR3 is TGTGCCAGCAAACCTATAGTAACCGAGGGATCCTACGAGCAGTACTTC.

V and J are TRBV7-8 and TRBJ1-5, with 7 bases fitting TRBD1. V lost 2 bases to trimming and J lost 5 bases; unmatched junction nucleotides: 6. The CDR3 loop spans 15 amino acids. The germline V gene encodes CDR1 SGHVS and CDR2 FQNEAQ. The CDR3 is CASSLYGQGDQPQHF. CDR3 nucleotides: TGTGCCAGCAGCTTATACGGGCAGGGGGATCAGCCCCAGCATTTT.

The rearrangement joins TRBV25-1 to TRBJ1-2, with D hard to call. V was cut by 4 bases and J by 7 bases, with 7 bases left in between. The CDR3 extends over 11 amino acids. Germline values: CDR1 MGHDK, CDR2 SYGVNS. The CDR3 nucleotides are TGTGCCAGCAGTGGCACGGGTGGCTACACCTTC. Protein product: CASSGTGGYTF.

The rearrangement links TRBV18 to TRBJ1-1; 7 positions match TRBD1. V trimming: 3 bases; J trimming: 4 bases; junction bases outside the gene matches: 8. Germline V lookup: CDR1 KGHSH, CDR2 LQKENI. The length of the CDR3 is 15 residues. The CDR3 here is CASSPDRVKVTEAFF. In DNA form, the CDR3 reads TGTGCCAGCTCACCTGACAGGGTAAAGGTCACTGAAGCTTTCTTT.

To note about this clone: At one boundary the junction diverges from the germline segment, which might be a read error. The chain combines TRBV7-2 with TRBJ1-4; maybe TRBD1 (6 bases). Germline loops: CDR1 SGHTA, CDR2 FQGNSA. The CDR3 runs 10 residues. This CDR3 reads CASSLGTRNF. The CDR3, as DNA: TGTGCCAGCAGCCTCGGGACAAGGAATTTT. The full variable domain, its missing parts supplied by reference TRBV7-2 and TRBJ1-4, is GAGVSQSPSNKVTEKGKDVELRCDPISGHTALYWYRQSLGQGLEFLIYFQGNSAPDKSGLPSDRFSAERTGGSVSTLTIQRTQQEDSAVYLCASSLGTRNFGSGTQLSVL.

This clone was seen a single time. This chain joins TRBV6-6 and TRBJ2-7, with TRBD1 matching 10 bases. This CDR3 spans 16 amino acids. Germline trimming cut 7 bases from V and 0 bases from J; bases unmatched to any gene: 9. Germline values: CDR1 MNHNY, CDR2 SVGAGI (reference sequence). The CDR3 loop reads CASKSSGTGDSYEQYF. DNA for the CDR3: TGTGCCAGCAAAAGTTCCGGGACAGGGGACTCCTACGAGCAGTACTTC.

In this sample, this clone turned up a few times. The V call is TRBV5-1, the J call TRBJ1-6; D is possibly TRBD1 (6 bases). CDR1 and CDR2 from the germline V gene are SGHRS and YFSETQ. V lost 0 bases and J lost 2, with 6 bases in between. This CDR3 comprises 15 residues. The CDR3 here is CASSLDRAYNSPLHF. In DNA form, the CDR3 reads TGCGCCAGCAGCTTGGACAGGGCCTATAATTCACCCCTCCACTTT.

The chain employs TRBV29-1 and TRBJ1-4, with TRBD1 as a possible D gene (6 bases). Germline V gene sequence: CDR1 SQVTM, CDR2 ANQGSEA. Trimming left V 6 bases short and J 6 bases short, with 11 bases between. The CDR3 sequence is 12 residues long. The CDR3 reads CSVTGQDEKLFF. As DNA, the CDR3 is TGCAGCGTAACAGGGCAAGATGAAAAACTGTTTTTT.

The chain has TRBV29-1 and TRBJ2-7; 10 bases map to TRBD1. Germline-derived CDR1 and CDR2 are SQVTM and ANQGSEA. V shed 5 bases, J shed 5 bases, and the junction held 3 bases outside the gene matches. The CDR3 spans 12 residues. The CDR3 loop reads CSVLDRGDEQYF. CDR3 DNA sequence: TGCAGCGTTCTGGACAGGGGGGACGAGCAGTACTTC.

The rearrangement links TRBV3-1 (or the pseudogene TRBV3-2) to TRBJ1-5; 9 nucleotides line up with TRBD1. The CDR3 runs to 16 residues. V lost 3 bases and J lost 1; bases outside the gene matches: 4. Germline CDR1 reads LGHDT; CDR2 reads YNNKEL (reference sequence). CDR3 in amino acids: CASSQGQGRSNQPQHF. For the CDR3, the DNA is TGTGCCAGCAGCCAGGGACAGGGTCGGAGCAATCAGCCCCAGCATTTT.

This chain joins TRBV2 and TRBJ2-7; TRBD2 might be the D (5 bases). This CDR3 has 12 residues. CDR1 is SNHLY and CDR2 is FYNNEI in the germline V gene. V was trimmed by 7 bases and J by 0 bases, leaving 7 bases between them. The CDR3 protein is CASTGSSYEQYF. The DNA for the CDR3 is TGTGCCAGCACGGGGAGCTCCTACGAGCAGTACTTC.

The rearrangement uses TRBV24-1 and TRBJ2-7; D is undetermined. Trimming took off 1 base at V and 2 bases at J, with 8 bases between the two ends. This CDR3 has 14 residues. Germline lookup yields CDR1 KGHDR and CDR2 SFDVKD. For the CDR3, the DNA is TGTGCCACCAGTGATTTATCCGTTGCCTACGAGCAGTACTTC. It codes for CATSDLSVAYEQYF.

This clone was seen a few times. The genes are TRBV6-5 and TRBJ2-7, with 10 bases fitting TRBD1. V shed 5 bases, J shed 3 bases, and the junction held 7 bases outside the gene matches. The CDR3 length is 15 residues. Germline CDR1 MNHEY, CDR2 SVGAGI. Here the CDR3 reads CASSRRTGGIYEQYF. As DNA, the CDR3 is TGTGCCAGCAGTCGGAGGACAGGGGGGATCTACGAGCAGTACTTC.

The V call is TRBV6-5, the J call TRBJ2-7; a possible D gene is TRBD1 (6 bases). Trimming stripped 2 bases from V and 0 bases from J, with 8 bases between. Germline CDR1 is MNHEY and CDR2 is SVGAGI. The CDR3 is 14 residues long. In DNA form, the CDR3 reads TGTGCCAGCAGTTACACAGGGAGCTCCTACGAGCAGTACTTC. As protein: CASSYTGSSYEQYF.

CDR3 nucleotides: TGTGCCAGCAGCATTACTAGCGAGAGCGAGCAGTACTTC. This sequence encodes CASSITSESEQYF. The chain couples TRBV7-9 to TRBJ2-7; 7 nucleotides agree with TRBD2. Germline V gives CDR1 SEHNR, CDR2 FQNEAQ (reference sequence). V trimming: 5 bases; J trimming: 6 bases; junction bases outside the gene matches: 7. The CDR3 contains 13 residues. Using reference TRBV7-9 and TRBJ2-7 for the parts outside the CDR3, the full variable domain is DTGVSQNPRHKITKRGQNVTFRCDPISEHNRLYWYRQTLGQGPEFLTYFQNEAQLEKSRLLSDRFSAERPKGSFSTLEIQRTEQGDSAMYLCASSITSESEQYFGPGTRLTVT.

Note on this clone: One junction end does not reproduce the germline sequence, and a read error may be involved. This chain connects TRBV13 to TRBJ1-1; D is perhaps TRBD1 (6 bases). Germline V gene data show CDR1 as PRHDT and CDR2 as FYEKMQ (reference sequence). The CDR3 has 12 residues. This CDR3 is CASSSHRDTPRF. Here the CDR3 DNA reads TGTGCCAGCAGCTCCCACCGGGACACCCCGCGCTTT.

The J gene is TRBJ2-2, the V gene TRBV7-6; 14 positions match TRBD2. The ends lost 5 bases at V and 4 bases at J; junction bases unmatched: 12. The length of the CDR3 is 19 residues. Per germline, CDR1 SGHVS and CDR2 FNYEAQ. CDR3 coding DNA: TGTGCCAGCAGCCTAGAACCGGGACTAGCGGGAGCTTTCACCGGGGAGCTGTTTTTT. Residues: CASSLEPGLAGAFTGELFF.

V and J are TRBV6-5 and TRBJ1-1; TRBD1 matches 8 bases. The length of the CDR3 is 15 residues. Germline values: CDR1 MNHEY, CDR2 SVGAGI. Losses at the gene ends were 2 bases for V and 1 base for J; bases not matched to a gene: 3. The CDR3 region is CASSYDGTGNTEAFF. The CDR3, as DNA: TGTGCCAGCAGTTACGATGGGACAGGGAACACTGAAGCTTTCTTT.